This T cell receptor beta chain was sequenced in a study of patients and donors after allogeneic stem cell transplantation. TCRdb reanalysed the RT-PCR reads using MiXCR and keeps one entry per CDR3 protein. The sample gives about 960,000 distinct CDR3 sequences, more than 15% of which show up once; 5% to 6.5% is in the top ten. This CDR3 spans 14 amino acids. Trimming left V 4 bases short and J 8 bases short, with 14 bases between. The sequence was obtained from a human donor who was either an allogeneic HSCT recipient or a stem cell or donor lymphocyte infusion donor (not recorded which). It is not recorded whose cells these are; they may come from a transplant donor. The chain couples TRBV12-3 or TRBV12-4 to TRBJ1-4, with D possibly matching TRBD1 (5 bases). Sequencing input: blood, either unsorted or a sorted T cell fraction (not recorded which). The CDR3 sequence is CASSSGAGREKLFF. The DNA of the CDR3 is TGTGCCAGCAGTTCCGGGGCTGGTCGGGAAAAACTGTTTTTT.